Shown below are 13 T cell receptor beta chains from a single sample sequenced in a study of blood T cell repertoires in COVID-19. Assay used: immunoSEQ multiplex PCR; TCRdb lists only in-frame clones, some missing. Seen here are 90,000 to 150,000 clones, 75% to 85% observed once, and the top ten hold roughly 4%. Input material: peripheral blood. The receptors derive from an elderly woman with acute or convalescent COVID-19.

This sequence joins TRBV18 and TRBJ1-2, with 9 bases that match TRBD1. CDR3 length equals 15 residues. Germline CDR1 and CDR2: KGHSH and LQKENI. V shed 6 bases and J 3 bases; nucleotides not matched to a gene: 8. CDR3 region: CASSPDRGDDYGYTF. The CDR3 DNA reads TGTGCCAGCTCTCCGGACAGGGGAGATGACTATGGCTACACCTTC.

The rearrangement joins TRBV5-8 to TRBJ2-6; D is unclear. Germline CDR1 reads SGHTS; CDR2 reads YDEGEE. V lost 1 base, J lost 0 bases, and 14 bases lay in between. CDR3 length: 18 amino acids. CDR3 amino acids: CASSLQASQSSGANVLTF. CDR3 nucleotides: TGTGCCAGCAGCTTGCAGGCCAGTCAAAGCTCTGGGGCCAACGTCCTGACTTTC.

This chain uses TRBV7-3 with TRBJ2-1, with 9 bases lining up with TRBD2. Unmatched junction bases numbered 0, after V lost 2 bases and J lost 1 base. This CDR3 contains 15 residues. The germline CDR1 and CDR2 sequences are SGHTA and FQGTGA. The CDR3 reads CASSLLAGSYNEQFF. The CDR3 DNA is TGTGCCAGCAGCTTACTAGCGGGATCCTACAATGAGCAGTTCTTC.

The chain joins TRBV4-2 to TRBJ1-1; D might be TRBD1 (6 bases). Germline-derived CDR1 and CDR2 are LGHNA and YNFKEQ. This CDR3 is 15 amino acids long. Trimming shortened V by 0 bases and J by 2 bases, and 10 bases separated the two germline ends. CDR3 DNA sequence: TGTGCCAGCAGCCAAGATGGGACACTTAACACTGAAGCTTTCTTT. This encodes CASSQDGTLNTEAFF.

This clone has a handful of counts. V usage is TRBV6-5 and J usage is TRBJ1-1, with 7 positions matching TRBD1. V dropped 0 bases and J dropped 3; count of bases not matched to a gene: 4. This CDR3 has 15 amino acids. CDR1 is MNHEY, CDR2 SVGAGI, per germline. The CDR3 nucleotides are TGTGCCAGCAGTTACTCCGGCCAGGGGGACACTGAAGCTTTCTTT. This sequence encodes CASSYSGQGDTEAFF.

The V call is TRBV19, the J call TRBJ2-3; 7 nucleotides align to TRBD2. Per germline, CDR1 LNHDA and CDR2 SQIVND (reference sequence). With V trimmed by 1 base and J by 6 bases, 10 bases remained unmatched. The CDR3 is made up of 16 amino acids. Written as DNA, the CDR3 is TGTGCCAGTAGTATAGGCCCGGGACTAACAGGCGATACGCAGTATTTT. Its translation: CASSIGPGLTGDTQYF.

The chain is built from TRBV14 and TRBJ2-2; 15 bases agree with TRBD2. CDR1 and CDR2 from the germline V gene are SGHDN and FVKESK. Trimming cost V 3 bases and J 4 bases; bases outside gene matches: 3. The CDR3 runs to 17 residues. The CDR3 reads CASSQGLAGGRTGELFF. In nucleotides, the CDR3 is TGTGCCAGCAGCCAGGGACTAGCGGGAGGACGCACCGGGGAGCTGTTTTTT.

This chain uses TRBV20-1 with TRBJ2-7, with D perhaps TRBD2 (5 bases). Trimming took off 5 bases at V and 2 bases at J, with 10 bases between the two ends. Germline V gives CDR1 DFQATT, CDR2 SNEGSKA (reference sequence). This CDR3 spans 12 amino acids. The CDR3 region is CSARGLPYEQYF. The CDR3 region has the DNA TGCAGTGCTCGTGGACTCCCCTACGAGCAGTACTTC.

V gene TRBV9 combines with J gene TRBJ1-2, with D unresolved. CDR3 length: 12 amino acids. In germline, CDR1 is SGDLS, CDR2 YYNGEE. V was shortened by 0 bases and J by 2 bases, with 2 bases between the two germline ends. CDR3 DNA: TGTGCCAGCAGCGTAGTAAACTATGGCTACACCTTC. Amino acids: CASSVVNYGYTF.

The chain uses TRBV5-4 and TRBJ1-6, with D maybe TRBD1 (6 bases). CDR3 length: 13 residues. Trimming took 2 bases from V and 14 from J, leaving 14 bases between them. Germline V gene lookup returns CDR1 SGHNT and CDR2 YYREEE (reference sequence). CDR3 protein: CASSLEGGLSLHF. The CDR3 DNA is TGTGCCAGCAGCTTAGAGGGGGGGCTGTCCCTCCACTTT.

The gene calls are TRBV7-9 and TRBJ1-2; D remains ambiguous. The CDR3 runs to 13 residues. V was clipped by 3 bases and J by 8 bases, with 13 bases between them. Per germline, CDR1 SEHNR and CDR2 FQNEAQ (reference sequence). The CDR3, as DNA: TGTGCCAGCAGCTTCCGGGGTTCACGGGGCTACACCTTC. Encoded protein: CASSFRGSRGYTF.

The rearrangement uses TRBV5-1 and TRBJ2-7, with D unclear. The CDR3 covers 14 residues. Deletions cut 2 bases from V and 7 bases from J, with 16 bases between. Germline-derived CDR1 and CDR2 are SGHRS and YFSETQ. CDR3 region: CASSLQINYEEQYF. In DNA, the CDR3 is TGCGCCAGCAGCTTACAGATAAATTACGAGGAGCAGTACTTC.

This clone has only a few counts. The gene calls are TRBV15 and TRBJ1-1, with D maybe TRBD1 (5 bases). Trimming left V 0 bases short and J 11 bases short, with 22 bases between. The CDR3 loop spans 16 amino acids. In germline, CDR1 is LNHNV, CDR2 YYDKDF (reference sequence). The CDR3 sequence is CATSRDLGESKRGAFF. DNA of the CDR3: TGTGCCACCAGCAGAGATTTGGGGGAGTCTAAACGGGGGGCTTTCTTT.